This T cell receptor beta chain comes out of a study of response to subunit inactivated influenza vaccine. General study findings and limits: It was suggested by the authors that few new T cells are recruited by each seasonal influenza vaccination.

A single record per CDR3 protein comes from TCRdb applying MiXCR to the RT-PCR reads. The data contain roughly 780,000 distinct CDR3 sequences, 15% to 20% of them singletons. The CDR3 extends over 13 amino acids. With V trimmed by 5 bases and J by 5 bases, 4 bases remained unmatched. Germline V gives CDR1 MDHEN, CDR2 SYDVKM. This clonotype was observed at least ten times. Antigen unknown. The specimen was PBMCs from blood, collected less than 6 days after vaccination. The TCR comes from a man over 45 who received an inactivated influenza vaccine. The gene calls are TRBV28 and TRBJ2-7, with TRBD1 matching 9 bases. CDR3 sequence reads: CASSRQGEHEQYF. The CDR3 bases are TGTGCCAGCAGTCGACAGGGGGAACACGAGCAGTACTTC.